These 31 T cell receptor beta chains were sequenced from one sample in a study of early T cells in non-severe SARS-CoV-2 infection. TCRdb recomputed calls from the 5' RACE reads with MiXCR, one row per CDR3 protein. The sample lists tens of thousands of distinct CDR3 sequences; 7% to 8% were seen once. The sequencing input was whole blood. Receptors were obtained from an adult who was a healthcare worker with PCR-confirmed SARS-CoV-2 infection or an uninfected control (not recorded which).

The table lists this clonotype with many counts. The chain has TRBV7-9 and TRBJ1-3; no definite D call. Per the germline V gene, CDR1 is SEHNR and CDR2 is FQNEAQ (reference sequence). Trimming took 3 bases from V and 12 from J, leaving 12 bases between them. CDR3 size: 12 residues. The DNA for the CDR3 is TGTGCCAGCAGCTTGAGCCTTGGCGGCATATATTTT. Protein: CASSLSLGGIYF.

The chain recombines TRBV29-1 with TRBJ1-3; 10 positions agree with TRBD1. V was clipped by 7 bases and J by 8 bases; unmatched bases: 8. CDR3 length: 13 residues. CDR1 SQVTM and CDR2 ANQGSEA come from the germline V gene. For the CDR3, the DNA is TGCAGCGGCTGGGACAGGGGCCCGGACACCATATATTTT. This translates into CSGWDRGPDTIYF.

This clonotype was counted many times. The genes are TRBV5-1 and TRBJ2-3, with D unresolved. CDR1 and CDR2 from the germline V gene are SGHRS and YFSETQ. The CDR3 extends over 13 amino acids. V was clipped by 4 bases and J by 1 base, with 7 bases between them. DNA of the CDR3: TGCGCCAGCAGCCCCGGCGGCACAGATACGCAGTATTTT. This codes for CASSPGGTDTQYF.

This chain uses TRBV7-8 with TRBJ1-3; TRBD1 is a possible D gene (5 bases). The germline V gene has CDR1 SGHVS and CDR2 FQNEAQ. Trimming cost V 5 bases and J 0 bases, with 8 bases left between them. This CDR3 has 14 residues. CDR3 DNA sequence: TGTGCCAGCAGCCTACAGGCCTCTGGAAACACCATATATTTT. This translates into CASSLQASGNTIYF.

This clonotype was counted many times. The rearrangement links TRBV30 to TRBJ2-7; TRBD1 matches at 7 bases. Germline CDR1 and CDR2: GTSNPN and SVGIG (reference sequence). The ends lost 4 bases at V and 7 bases at J; junction bases unmatched: 10. CDR3 size: 13 residues. This CDR3 reads CAWNRDSRGEQYF. The CDR3 nucleotides read TGTGCCTGGAACCGGGACAGTAGGGGAGAGCAGTACTTC.

V is TRBV10-3 and J is TRBJ2-3, with 7 bases lining up with TRBD2. CDR3 size: 12 residues. CDR1 is ENHRY, CDR2 SYGVKD, per germline. With V trimmed by 9 bases and J by 2 bases, 2 bases remained unmatched. CDR3 nucleotides: TGTGCCATGGGACTAAACACAGATACGCAGTATTTT. It translates to CAMGLNTDTQYF.

Comments on this clonotype: Just one base apart from a much larger clone, this may be a read error. This chain connects TRBV6-5 to TRBJ1-4; D gene unclear. This CDR3 has 15 residues. Germline V lookup: CDR1 MNHEY, CDR2 SVGAGI. CDR3 region: CASSPGRVTNEILFF. For the CDR3, the DNA is TGTGCCAGCAGTCCCGGGAGGGTCACTAATGAAATACTGTTTTTT.

The chain couples TRBV7-9 to TRBJ1-4; TRBD1 is a possible D gene (6 bases). CDR1 and CDR2 (germline): SEHNR, FQNEAQ (reference sequence). The CDR3 sequence is 18 residues long. The V and J ends lost 4 bases and 4 bases respectively, with 22 bases between them. CDR3: CASSSNPWTANFNEKLFF. Written as DNA, the CDR3 is TGTGCCAGCAGCTCCAACCCCTGGACAGCCAATTTTAATGAAAAACTGTTTTTT. The variable domain in full, with the rest retrieved from reference TRBV7-9 and TRBJ1-4, is DTGVSQNPRHKITKRGQNVTFRCDPISEHNRLYWYRQTLGQGPEFLTYFQNEAQLEKSRLLSDRFSAERPKGSFSTLEIQRTEQGDSAMYLCASSSNPWTANFNEKLFFGSGTQLSVL.

The chain combines TRBV2 with TRBJ2-3; TRBD2 agrees at 10 bases. Germline assignment: CDR1 SNHLY and CDR2 FYNNEI. The CDR3 totals 15 residues. The V segment lost 10 bases and the J segment 5 bases; nucleotides outside the gene matches: 12. Written as DNA, the CDR3 is TGTGCCATACTAGCGGGGTCAGGTTCGGGAGATACGCAGTATTTT. Translation gives CAILAGSGSGDTQYF.

The sample holds many counts of this clonotype. This rearrangement joins TRBV20-1 to TRBJ2-7; weak D call: TRBD2 (5 bases). CDR1 DFQATT and CDR2 SNEGSKA come from the germline V gene (reference sequence). This CDR3 region has 16 residues. V was trimmed by 5 bases and J by 4 bases, leaving 24 bases between them. CDR3 coding DNA: TGCAGTGCTTTCGCAGCTACTAGGTCCGACCTTTACGAGCAGTACTTC. Its translation: CSAFAATRSDLYEQYF.

Ten or more counts support this clonotype. This chain links TRBV12-3 or TRBV12-4 with TRBJ1-4; D gene uncertain. Trimming stripped 5 bases from V and 4 bases from J, with 8 bases between. This CDR3 comprises 13 residues. CDR3 coding DNA: TGTGCCAGCAGTCGGGGAGATAATGAAAAACTGTTTTTT. Amino acids: CASSRGDNEKLFF.

This clonotype came up many times. The rearrangement uses TRBV12-3 or TRBV12-4 and TRBJ2-5, with 9 bases identical to TRBD2. With V trimmed by 6 bases and J by 5 bases, 7 bases remained unmatched. The CDR3 sequence is 14 residues long. For the CDR3, the DNA is TGTGCCAGCAGATCCGGGACTAGCTCGGAGACCCAGTACTTC. This sequence encodes CASRSGTSSETQYF.

This clonotype was seen at least ten times. J is TRBJ1-3 and V is TRBV3-1; D uncertain. Looked up from germline, CDR1 is LGHDT and CDR2 is YNNKEL (reference sequence). CDR3 length equals 16 residues. Trimming removed 6 bases from V and 2 bases from J, with 17 bases in between. DNA for the CDR3: TGTGCCAGCAGTCTACTTACGGACCCGACTGGAAACACCATATATTTT. It encodes CASSLLTDPTGNTIYF.

This clonotype has at least ten counts. The rearrangement links TRBV6-2 or TRBV6-3 to TRBJ2-5, with D unresolved. Per germline, CDR1 MNHEY and CDR2 SVGEGT. V was trimmed by 3 bases and J by 2 bases, leaving 10 bases between them. This CDR3 is 14 amino acids long. The CDR3 region has the DNA TGTGCCAGCAGTTATCGGACCTTACAAGAGACCCAGTACTTC. It is translated as CASSYRTLQETQYF.

This clonotype was found many times. This rearrangement joins TRBV6-1 to TRBJ1-1, with unresolved D. Germline values: CDR1 MNHNS, CDR2 SASEGT. V was pared by 5 bases and J by 2 bases, with 9 bases between. The CDR3 consists of 13 residues. The CDR3 region is CASSREGNTEAFF. Written as DNA, the CDR3 is TGTGCCAGCAGTCGGGAAGGAAACACTGAAGCTTTCTTT.

The genes are TRBV12-3 or TRBV12-4 and TRBJ1-4; D is unresolved. The V and J ends lost 2 bases and 4 bases respectively, with 5 bases between them. The CDR3 extends over 13 amino acids. The CDR3 sequence: CASSLIRNEKLFF. CDR3 nucleotides: TGTGCCAGCAGTTTAATCCGTAATGAAAAACTGTTTTTT.

This clonotype was detected many times. V and J are TRBV28 and TRBJ2-3, with TRBD1 as a possible D gene (6 bases). The CDR3 has 14 amino acids. CDR1 is MDHEN, CDR2 SYDVKM, per germline. Trimming took 6 bases from V and 6 from J, leaving 16 bases between them. The CDR3 sequence: CASRGARVADTQYF. For the CDR3, the DNA is TGTGCCAGCAGGGGGGCTAGGGTTGCTGATACGCAGTATTTT.

This chain links TRBV5-1 with TRBJ2-3; weak D call: TRBD2 (6 bases). V shed 5 bases and J shed 2 bases, with 15 bases lying between them. This CDR3 spans 15 amino acids. Germline-derived CDR1 and CDR2 are SGHRS and YFSETQ. The CDR3 sequence is CASRGLATNTDTQYF. DNA of the CDR3: TGCGCCAGCAGGGGTCTAGCGACCAACACAGATACGCAGTATTTT.

This clonotype was counted at least ten times. The chain recombines TRBV11-2 with TRBJ2-1; no firm D call. The V gene's germline CDR1 is SGHAT and CDR2 FQNNGV. The CDR3 has 13 amino acids. V was clipped by 5 bases and J by 4 bases, with 9 bases between them. The CDR3 spells CASSIGRYNEQFF. CDR3 DNA: TGTGCCAGCAGCATTGGACGGTACAATGAGCAGTTCTTC.

This rearrangement joins TRBV4-3 to TRBJ2-3; no firm D call. Per germline, CDR1 LGHNA and CDR2 YSLEER. CDR3 length equals 13 residues. The V end lost 0 bases, the J end lost 2 bases, and 3 bases lay between the germline ends. Here the CDR3 DNA reads TGCGCCAGCAGCCAAGACTTCACAGATACGCAGTATTTT. This translates into CASSQDFTDTQYF.

This clonotype has at least ten counts. The chain couples TRBV6-2 or TRBV6-3 to TRBJ2-7; D remains unclear. The V end was cut by 8 bases, the J end by 1 base, with 18 bases between. The CDR3 runs to 15 residues. The germline V gene encodes CDR1 MNHEY and CDR2 SVGEGT. CDR3 nucleotide sequence: TGTGCCAGCGCACTCCAGGAGTCCCCATCCTACGAGCAGTACTTC. Translation gives CASALQESPSYEQYF.

This rearrangement joins TRBV28 to TRBJ2-3; maybe TRBD1 (5 bases). Trimming cost V 3 bases and J 1 base, with 8 bases left between them. Per the germline V gene, CDR1 is MDHEN and CDR2 is SYDVKM. CDR3 size: 14 residues. In DNA, the CDR3 is TGTGCCAGCAGTTTCAGGGTCCGCACAGATACGCAGTATTTT. Its translation: CASSFRVRTDTQYF.

This clonotype was counted between two and nine times. The gene calls are TRBV6-5 and TRBJ2-1; perhaps TRBD2 as D (5 bases). Germline CDR1 reads MNHEY; CDR2 reads SVGAGI. The CDR3 contains 15 residues. Trimming took 7 bases from V and 7 from J, leaving 20 bases between them. The CDR3 here is CASTTSGGGGNEQFF. In DNA, the CDR3 is TGTGCCAGCACCACCTCTGGAGGTGGAGGAAATGAGCAGTTCTTC.

This clonotype was recorded at least ten times. The rearrangement links TRBV7-9 to TRBJ2-7; D is possibly TRBD1 or TRBD2 (5 bases each). Trimming stripped 5 bases from V and 4 bases from J, with 12 bases between. The germline CDR1 and CDR2 sequences are SEHNR and FQNEAQ (reference sequence). The CDR3 is 13 residues long. CDR3: CASSHRDEYEQYF. CDR3 sequence (DNA): TGTGCCAGCAGCCATAGGGACGAGTACGAGCAGTACTTC.

The chain joins TRBV29-1 to TRBJ1-2, with 7 positions matching TRBD1. V lost 0 bases and J lost 4; bases outside the gene matches: 2. CDR3 length: 13 amino acids. Germline V gene data show CDR1 as SQVTM and CDR2 as ANQGSEA. The DNA for the CDR3 is TGCAGCGTTGAAGAGCGGACAGGCTATGGCTACACCTTC. It codes for CSVEERTGYGYTF.

At least ten counts were recorded for this clonotype. The chain couples TRBV6-6 to TRBJ2-7; 8 bases are a match to TRBD1. The CDR3 runs to 14 residues. Germline trimming cut 5 bases from V and 4 bases from J; bases unmatched to any gene: 7. The germline gives CDR1 MNHNY, CDR2 SVGAGI (reference sequence). The CDR3 spells CASSARGPIYEQYF. The DNA of the CDR3 is TGTGCCAGCAGTGCCAGGGGGCCCATATACGAGCAGTACTTC.

This clonotype has at least ten counts. In DNA, the CDR3 is TGTGCCAGCAGCTTAGACCTCGAAGAGACCCAGTACTTC. This sequence encodes CASSLDLEETQYF. V gene TRBV11-1 combines with J gene TRBJ2-5, with unresolved D. Trimming left V 1 base short and J 3 bases short, with 6 bases between. There are 13 residues in the CDR3. CDR1 SGHAT and CDR2 FQDESV come from the germline V gene (reference sequence).

In this sample, this clonotype turned up many times. The CDR3 loop reads CASSPRQEKYEQYF. The CDR3 coding sequence is TGCGCCAGCAGCCCCCGCCAGGAAAAGTATGAGCAGTACTTC. The chain is built from TRBV4-3 and TRBJ2-7, with unresolved D. The germline gives CDR1 LGHNA, CDR2 YSLEER. This CDR3 has 14 amino acids. Trimming stripped 4 bases from V and 7 bases from J, with 17 bases between.

Ten or more counts support this clonotype. The J gene is TRBJ2-7, the V gene TRBV5-6; D remains unclear. The CDR3 is 13 residues long. Germline CDR1 is SGHDT and CDR2 is YYEEEE. V was cut by 2 bases and J by 7 bases, with 13 bases left in between. CDR3: CASSLVVLGEQYF. CDR3 nucleotide sequence: TGTGCCAGCAGCTTAGTCGTCTTGGGGGAGCAGTACTTC.

This clonotype has a count of ten or more. The chain joins TRBV7-9 to TRBJ1-2; TRBD1 aligns across 8 bases. The CDR3 has 15 amino acids. Germline CDR1 reads SEHNR; CDR2 reads FQNEAQ (reference sequence). Germline trimming cut 4 bases from V and 8 bases from J; bases unmatched to any gene: 12. The CDR3 region is CASSWADRDDKGYTF. Written as DNA, the CDR3 is TGTGCCAGCAGCTGGGCGGACAGGGATGATAAGGGCTACACCTTC.

This clonotype occurred a few times. The rearrangement links TRBV28 to TRBJ1-5, with a possible D match to TRBD1 (5 bases). Trimming took 5 bases from V and 2 from J, leaving 13 bases between them. The length of the CDR3 is 15 residues. Germline V gene data show CDR1 as MDHEN and CDR2 as SYDVKM. In DNA, the CDR3 is TGTGCCAGCAGTCCGTCATCCAGGGGCAATCAGCCCCAGCATTTT. It codes for CASSPSSRGNQPQHF.